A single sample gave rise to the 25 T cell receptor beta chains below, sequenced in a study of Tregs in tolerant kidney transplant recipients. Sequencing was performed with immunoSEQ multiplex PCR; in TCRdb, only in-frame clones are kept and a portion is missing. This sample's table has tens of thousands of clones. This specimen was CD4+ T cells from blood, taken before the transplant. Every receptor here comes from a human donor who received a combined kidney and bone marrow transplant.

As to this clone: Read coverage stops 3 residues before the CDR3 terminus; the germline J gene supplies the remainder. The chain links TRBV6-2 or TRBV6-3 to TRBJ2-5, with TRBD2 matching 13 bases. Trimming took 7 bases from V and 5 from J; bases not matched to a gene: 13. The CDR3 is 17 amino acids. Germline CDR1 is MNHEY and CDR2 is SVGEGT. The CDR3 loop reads CASTLAGLAGVRETQYF. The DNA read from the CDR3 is TGTGCCAGCACCTTAGCAGGACTAGCGGGAGTGAGGGAGACC.

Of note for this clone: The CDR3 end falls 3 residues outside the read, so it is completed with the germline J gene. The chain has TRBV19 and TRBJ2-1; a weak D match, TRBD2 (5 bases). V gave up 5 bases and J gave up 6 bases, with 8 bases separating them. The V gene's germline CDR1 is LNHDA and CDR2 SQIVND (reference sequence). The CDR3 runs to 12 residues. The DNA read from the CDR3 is TGTGCCAGTAGTCAAACTAGCAATGAG. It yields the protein CASSQTSNE. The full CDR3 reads CASSQTSNEQFF. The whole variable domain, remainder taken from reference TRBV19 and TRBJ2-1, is DGGITQSPKYLFRKEGQNVTLSCEQNLNHDAMYWYRQDPGQGLRLIYYSQIVNDFQKGDIAEGYSVSREKKESFPLTVTSAQKNPTAFYLCASSQTSNEQFFGPGTRLTVL.

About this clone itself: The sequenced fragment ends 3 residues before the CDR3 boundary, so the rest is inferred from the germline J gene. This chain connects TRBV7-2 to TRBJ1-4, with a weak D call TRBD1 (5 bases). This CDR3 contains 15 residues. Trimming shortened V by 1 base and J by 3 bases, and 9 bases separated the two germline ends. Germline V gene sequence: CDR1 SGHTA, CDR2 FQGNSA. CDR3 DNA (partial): TGTGCCAGCAGCTTAGGCCGGGGGGCTAATGAAAAA. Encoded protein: CASSLGRGANEK. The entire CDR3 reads CASSLGRGANEKLFF.

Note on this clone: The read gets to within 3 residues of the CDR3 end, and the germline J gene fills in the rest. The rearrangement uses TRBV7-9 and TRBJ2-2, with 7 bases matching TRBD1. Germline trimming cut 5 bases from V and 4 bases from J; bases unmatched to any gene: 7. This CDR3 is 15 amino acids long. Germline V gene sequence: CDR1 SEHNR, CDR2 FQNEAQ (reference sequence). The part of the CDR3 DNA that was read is TGTGCCAGCAGCACAAAGACAGGGCCCACCGGGGAG. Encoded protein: CASSTKTGPTGE. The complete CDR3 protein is CASSTKTGPTGELFF.

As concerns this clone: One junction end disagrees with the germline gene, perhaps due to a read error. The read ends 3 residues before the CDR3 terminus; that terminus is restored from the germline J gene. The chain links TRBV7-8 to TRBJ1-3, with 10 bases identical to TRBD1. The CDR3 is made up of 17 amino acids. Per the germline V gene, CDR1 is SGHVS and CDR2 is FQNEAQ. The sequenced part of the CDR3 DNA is TGTGCCAGCAGCTTAGGGGGACAGGGGATTTCTGGACACACC. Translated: CASSLGGQGISGHT. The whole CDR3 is CASSLGGQGISGHTIYF.

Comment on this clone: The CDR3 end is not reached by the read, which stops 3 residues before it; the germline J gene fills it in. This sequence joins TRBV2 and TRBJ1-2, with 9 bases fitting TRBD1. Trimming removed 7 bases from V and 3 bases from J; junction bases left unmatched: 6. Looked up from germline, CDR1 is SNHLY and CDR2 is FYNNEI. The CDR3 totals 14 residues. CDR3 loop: CASTPRTGDYGYTF. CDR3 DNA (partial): TGTGCCAGCACCCCACGGACAGGGGACTATGGC.

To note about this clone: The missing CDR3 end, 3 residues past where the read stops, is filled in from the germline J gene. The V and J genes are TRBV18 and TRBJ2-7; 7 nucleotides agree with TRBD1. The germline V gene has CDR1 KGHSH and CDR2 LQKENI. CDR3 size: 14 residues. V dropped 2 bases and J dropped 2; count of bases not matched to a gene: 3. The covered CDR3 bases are TGTGCCAGCTCACCAACCGGACAGGCCTACGAG. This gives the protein CASSPTGQAYE. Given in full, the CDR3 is CASSPTGQAYEQYF.

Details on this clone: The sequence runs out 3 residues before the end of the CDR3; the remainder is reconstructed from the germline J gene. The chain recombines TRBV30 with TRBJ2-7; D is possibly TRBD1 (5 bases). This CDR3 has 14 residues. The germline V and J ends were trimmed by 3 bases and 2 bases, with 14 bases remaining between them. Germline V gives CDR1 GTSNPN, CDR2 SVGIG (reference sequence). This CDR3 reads CAWRAAGIPYEQYF. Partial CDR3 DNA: TGTGCCTGGAGGGCGGCAGGGATCCCCTACGAG.

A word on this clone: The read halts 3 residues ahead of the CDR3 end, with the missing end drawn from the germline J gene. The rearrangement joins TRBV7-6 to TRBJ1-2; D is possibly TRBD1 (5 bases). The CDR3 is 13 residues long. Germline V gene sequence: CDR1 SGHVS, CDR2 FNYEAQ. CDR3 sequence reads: CASSPGGGQDYTF. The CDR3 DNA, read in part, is TGTGCCAGCAGCCCCGGCGGGGGTCAAGAC.

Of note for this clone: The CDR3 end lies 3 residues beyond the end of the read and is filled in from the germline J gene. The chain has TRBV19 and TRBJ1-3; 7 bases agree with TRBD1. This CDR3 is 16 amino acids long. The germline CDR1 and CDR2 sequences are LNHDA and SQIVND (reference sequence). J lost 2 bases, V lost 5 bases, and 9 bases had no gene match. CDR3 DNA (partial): TGTGCCAGTAGTTTTAGAACAGGGGCCGCTGGAAACACC. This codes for CASSFRTGAAGNT. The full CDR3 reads CASSFRTGAAGNTIYF.

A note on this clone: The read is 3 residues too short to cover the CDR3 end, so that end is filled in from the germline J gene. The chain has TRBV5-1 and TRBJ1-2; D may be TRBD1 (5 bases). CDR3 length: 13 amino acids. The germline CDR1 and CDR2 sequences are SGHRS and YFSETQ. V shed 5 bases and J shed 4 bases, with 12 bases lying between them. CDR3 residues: CASRIVGGYGYTF. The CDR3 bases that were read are TGCGCCAGCAGGATTGTCGGGGGCTATGGC.

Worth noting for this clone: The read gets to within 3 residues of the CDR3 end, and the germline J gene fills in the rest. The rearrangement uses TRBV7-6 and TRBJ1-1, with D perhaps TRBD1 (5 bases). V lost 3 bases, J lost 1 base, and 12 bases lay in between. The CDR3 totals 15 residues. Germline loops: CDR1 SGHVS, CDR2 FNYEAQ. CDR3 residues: CASSFTRVGNTEAFF. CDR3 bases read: TGTGCCAGCAGCTTTACCAGGGTCGGGAACACTGAA.

The DNA read from the CDR3 is TGTGCCAGTAGTCCGGACAGTAACTATGGC. Translating gives CASSPDSNYG. The full CDR3 protein is CASSPDSNYGYTF. The chain recombines TRBV19 with TRBJ1-2; D is possibly TRBD1 (6 bases). The CDR3 end falls 3 residues outside the read, so it is completed with the germline J gene. V was shortened by 5 bases and J by 1 base, with 8 bases between the two germline ends. CDR3 size: 13 residues. CDR1 and CDR2 (germline): LNHDA, SQIVND (reference sequence).

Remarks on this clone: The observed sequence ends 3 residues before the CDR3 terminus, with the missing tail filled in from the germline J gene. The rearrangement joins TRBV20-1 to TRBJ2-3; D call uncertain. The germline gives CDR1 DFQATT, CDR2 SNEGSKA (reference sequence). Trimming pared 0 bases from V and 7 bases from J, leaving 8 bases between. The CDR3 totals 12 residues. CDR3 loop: CSARDQANTQYF. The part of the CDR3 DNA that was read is TGCAGTGCTAGAGATCAGGCGAATACG.

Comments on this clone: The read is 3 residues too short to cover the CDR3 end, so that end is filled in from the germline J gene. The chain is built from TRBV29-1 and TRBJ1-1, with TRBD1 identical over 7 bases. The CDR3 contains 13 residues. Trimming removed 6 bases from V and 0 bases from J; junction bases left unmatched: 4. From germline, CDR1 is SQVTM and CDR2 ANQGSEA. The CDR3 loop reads CSVSTGLNTEAFF. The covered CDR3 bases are TGCAGCGTCTCGACAGGGTTGAACACTGAA.

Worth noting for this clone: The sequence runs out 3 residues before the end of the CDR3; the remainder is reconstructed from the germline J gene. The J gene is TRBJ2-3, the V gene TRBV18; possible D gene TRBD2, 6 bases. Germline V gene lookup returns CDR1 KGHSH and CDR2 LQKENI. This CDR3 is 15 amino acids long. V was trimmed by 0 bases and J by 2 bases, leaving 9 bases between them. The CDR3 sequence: CASSPPGGNTDTQYF. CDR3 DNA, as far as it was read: TGTGCCAGCTCACCACCGGGCGGGAACACAGATACG.

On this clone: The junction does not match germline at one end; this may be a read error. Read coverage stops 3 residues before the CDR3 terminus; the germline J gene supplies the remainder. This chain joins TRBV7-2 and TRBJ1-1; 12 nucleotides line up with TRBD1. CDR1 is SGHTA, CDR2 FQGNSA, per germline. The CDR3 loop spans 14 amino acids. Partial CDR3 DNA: TGTGCTAGCAGCGAGGGACAGGGGGCCGCTGAA. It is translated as CASSEGQGAAE. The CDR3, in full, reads CASSEGQGAAEAFF.

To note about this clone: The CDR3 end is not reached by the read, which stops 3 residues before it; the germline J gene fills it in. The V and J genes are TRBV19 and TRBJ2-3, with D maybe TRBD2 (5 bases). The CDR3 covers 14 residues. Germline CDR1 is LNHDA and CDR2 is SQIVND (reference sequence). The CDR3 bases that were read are TGTGCCAGTAGTACGACCCGGGGTTCCCCCCCG. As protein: CASSTTRGSPP. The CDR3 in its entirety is CASSTTRGSPPQYF.

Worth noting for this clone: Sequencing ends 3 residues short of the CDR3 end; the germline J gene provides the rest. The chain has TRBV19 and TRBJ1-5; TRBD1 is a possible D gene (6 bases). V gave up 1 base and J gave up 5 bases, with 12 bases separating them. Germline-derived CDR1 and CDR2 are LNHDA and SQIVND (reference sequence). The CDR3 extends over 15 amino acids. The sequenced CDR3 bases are TGTGCCAGTAGTATAGTCGGCAGGGGCCATCAGCCC. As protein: CASSIVGRGHQP. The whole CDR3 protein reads CASSIVGRGHQPQHF.

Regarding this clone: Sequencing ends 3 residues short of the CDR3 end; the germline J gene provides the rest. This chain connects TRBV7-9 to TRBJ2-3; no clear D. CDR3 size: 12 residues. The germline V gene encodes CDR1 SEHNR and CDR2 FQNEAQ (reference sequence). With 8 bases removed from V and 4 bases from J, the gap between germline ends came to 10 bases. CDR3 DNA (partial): TGTGCCAGCGCCCACAGTGCAGATACG. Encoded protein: CASAHSADT. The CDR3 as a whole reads CASAHSADTQYF.

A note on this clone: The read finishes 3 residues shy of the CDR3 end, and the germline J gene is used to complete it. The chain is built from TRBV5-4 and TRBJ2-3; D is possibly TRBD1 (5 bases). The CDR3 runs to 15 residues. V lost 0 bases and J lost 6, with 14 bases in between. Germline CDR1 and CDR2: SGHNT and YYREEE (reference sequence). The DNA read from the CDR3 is TGTGCCAGCAGCTTGGCCTTAACAGGTCAGGATACG. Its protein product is CASSLALTGQDT. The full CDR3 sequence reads CASSLALTGQDTQYF.

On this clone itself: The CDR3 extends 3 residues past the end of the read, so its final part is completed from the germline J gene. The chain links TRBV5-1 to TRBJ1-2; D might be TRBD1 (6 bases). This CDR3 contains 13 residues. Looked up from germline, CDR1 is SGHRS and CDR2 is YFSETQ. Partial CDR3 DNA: TGCGCCAGCAGCCCCACAGGGAGCCGGGGC. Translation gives CASSPTGSRG. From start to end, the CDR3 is CASSPTGSRGYTF.

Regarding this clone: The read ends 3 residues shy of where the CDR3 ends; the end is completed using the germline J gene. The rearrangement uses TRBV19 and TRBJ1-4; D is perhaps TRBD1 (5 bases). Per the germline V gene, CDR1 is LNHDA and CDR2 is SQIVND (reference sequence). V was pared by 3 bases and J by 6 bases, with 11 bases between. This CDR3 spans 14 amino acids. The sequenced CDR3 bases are TGTGCCAGTAGTATGGACACCGCTGATGAAAAA. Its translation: CASSMDTADEK. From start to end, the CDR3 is CASSMDTADEKLFF. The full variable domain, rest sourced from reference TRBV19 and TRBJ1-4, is DGGITQSPKYLFRKEGQNVTLSCEQNLNHDAMYWYRQDPGQGLRLIYYSQIVNDFQKGDIAEGYSVSREKKESFPLTVTSAQKNPTAFYLCASSMDTADEKLFFGSGTQLSVL.

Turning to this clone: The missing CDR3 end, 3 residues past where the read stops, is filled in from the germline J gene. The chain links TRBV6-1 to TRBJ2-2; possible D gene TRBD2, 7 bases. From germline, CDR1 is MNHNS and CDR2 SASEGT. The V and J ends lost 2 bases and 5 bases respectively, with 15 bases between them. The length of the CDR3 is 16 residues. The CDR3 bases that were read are TGTGCCAGCAGTGAACCTTGGGGGGGGCGGACCGGGGAG. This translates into CASSEPWGGRTGE. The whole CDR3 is CASSEPWGGRTGELFF.

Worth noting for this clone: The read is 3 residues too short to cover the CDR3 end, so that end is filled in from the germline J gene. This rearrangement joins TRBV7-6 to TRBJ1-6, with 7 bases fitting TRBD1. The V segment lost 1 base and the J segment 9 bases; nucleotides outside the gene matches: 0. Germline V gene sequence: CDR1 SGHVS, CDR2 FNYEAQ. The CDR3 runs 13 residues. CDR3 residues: CASSLGQGSPLHF. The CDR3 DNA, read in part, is TGTGCCAGCAGCTTAGGACAGGGTTCACCC. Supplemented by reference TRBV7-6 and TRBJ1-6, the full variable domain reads GAGVSQSPRYKVTKRGQDVALRCDPISGHVSLYWYRQALGQGPEFLTYFNYEAQQDKSGLPNDRFSAERPEGSISTLTIQRTEQRDSAMYRCASSLGQGSPLHFGNGTRLTVT.